The 18 T cell receptor beta chains in this list originate from one sample, sequenced in a study of beta chain features in type 1 diabetes. Study-level points and caveats: Type 1 diabetes patients had TCRB CDR3s that were shorter (moderately but significantly so) in all four CD4+ subsets.

The whole isolated RNA underwent reverse transcription, so sequencing captured expressed TCRB transcripts. Produced via immunoSEQ multiplex PCR; TCRdb's table is partial and in-frame only. Of 200,000 to 300,000 clones in the sample, approximately 11% were seen once. No antigen has been assigned to these receptors. Sequenced material: naive CD4+ T cells from blood. The receptors were sampled from a man aged 25-45 years with type 1 diabetes.

This clone was counted between two and nine times. This chain joins TRBV18 and TRBJ1-4; D is perhaps TRBD1 (5 bases). Germline V CDR1 and CDR2: KGHSH, LQKENI. The CDR3 is made up of 11 amino acids. Trimming stripped 6 bases from V and 8 bases from J, with 7 bases between. The CDR3 loop is CASSAGEKLFF. The CDR3, as DNA: TGTGCCAGCTCGGCAGGGGAAAAACTGTTTTTT.

The rearrangement joins TRBV5-4 to TRBJ2-5; D possibly corresponds to TRBD1 (5 bases). The CDR3 has 15 residues. Germline lookup yields CDR1 SGHNT and CDR2 YYREEE (reference sequence). V dropped 0 bases and J dropped 4 bases, with 13 bases sitting between them. The CDR3 DNA follows: TGTGCCAGCAGCTTGGGGGGCACAGTAGGAGAGACCCAGTACTTC. Protein sequence: CASSLGGTVGETQYF.

This chain joins TRBV6-1 and TRBJ1-2; D remains ambiguous. The germline V gene has CDR1 MNHNS and CDR2 SASEGT. V lost 8 bases and J lost 0, with 7 bases in between. CDR3 size: 12 residues. The CDR3 loop is CASGGANYGYTF. The CDR3 DNA sequence: TGTGCCAGCGGCGGAGCTAACTATGGCTACACCTTC.

This rearrangement joins TRBV5-1 to TRBJ2-1; 8 bases line up with TRBD2. V was pared by 5 bases and J by 4 bases, with 5 bases of the junction left unmatched. Germline CDR1 reads SGHRS; CDR2 reads YFSETQ. This CDR3 has 14 residues. The CDR3 protein is CASSSSGGYNEQFF. The CDR3 bases are TGCGCCAGCAGTTCGAGCGGGGGTTACAATGAGCAGTTCTTC.

This clone was seen more than once but under ten times. The chain joins TRBV7-9 to TRBJ1-6; D unclear. V lost 8 bases and J lost 9, with 11 bases in between. The germline V gene has CDR1 SEHNR and CDR2 FQNEAQ (reference sequence). CDR3 length equals 12 residues. The CDR3 is CASGTGGSPLHF. The CDR3 DNA reads TGTGCCAGCGGAACGGGTGGTTCACCCCTCCACTTT.

In its sample, this clone was seen a few times. The chain combines TRBV30 with TRBJ1-1, with 8 bases that match TRBD1. This CDR3 spans 13 amino acids. The V gene's germline CDR1 is GTSNPN and CDR2 SVGIG (reference sequence). V trimming: 8 bases; J trimming: 0 bases; junction bases outside the gene matches: 5. The CDR3 region is CARSGGLNTEAFF. CDR3 sequence (DNA): TGTGCCCGTTCAGGGGGCCTGAACACTGAAGCTTTCTTT.

This clone was observed a few times. Other DNA sequences of this sample code for an identical CDR3. The J gene is TRBJ1-2, the V gene TRBV20-1; 7 nucleotides match TRBD1. Germline CDR1 DFQATT, CDR2 SNEGSKA (reference sequence). This CDR3 has 11 residues. The V segment lost 4 bases and the J segment 5 bases; nucleotides outside the gene matches: 1. CDR3: CSAKTGYGYTF. In DNA, the CDR3 is TGCAGTGCTAAGACAGGGTATGGCTACACCTTC.

V is TRBV18 and J is TRBJ2-7; D unclear. Germline CDR1 is KGHSH and CDR2 is LQKENI. This CDR3 has 15 amino acids. The V and J ends lost 1 base and 2 bases respectively, with 12 bases between them. CDR3 protein: CASSPRSAAPYEQYF. In DNA, the CDR3 is TGTGCCAGCTCACCACGCTCGGCGGCACCCTACGAGCAGTACTTC.

V is TRBV29-1 and J is TRBJ1-1; TRBD1 matches 9 bases. The CDR3 is 14 amino acids. V shed 5 bases and J 4 bases; nucleotides not matched to a gene: 8. Germline assignment: CDR1 SQVTM and CDR2 ANQGSEA. Here the CDR3 DNA reads TGCAGCGTTAGGGACAGGGTTAGAGGCACTGAAGCTTTCTTT. This translates into CSVRDRVRGTEAFF.

This clone was counted between two and nine times. The gene calls are TRBV5-1 and TRBJ1-1; D might be TRBD1 (5 bases). Germline-derived CDR1 and CDR2 are SGHRS and YFSETQ. CDR3 length equals 13 residues. Trimming removed 2 bases at V and 5 bases at J, with 10 bases between. CDR3: CASSLGDRTEAFF. CDR3 sequence (DNA): TGCGCCAGCAGCTTAGGGGATCGGACTGAAGCTTTCTTT.

This clone was observed a handful of times. The V and J genes are TRBV2 and TRBJ1-2; 7 bases line up with TRBD1. With V trimmed by 7 bases and J by 4 bases, 9 bases remained unmatched. Germline V CDR1 and CDR2: SNHLY, FYNNEI. The CDR3 spans 14 residues. CDR3 nucleotide sequence: TGTGCCAGCACCTTGGGTGAGGGGGCCTATGGCTACACCTTC. Its protein is CASTLGEGAYGYTF.

The V gene is TRBV11-2, the J gene TRBJ1-6; no clear D gene. From germline, CDR1 is SGHAT and CDR2 FQNNGV. The V gene lost 0 bases and the J gene lost 14 bases, with 8 bases spanning the gap. This CDR3 contains 12 residues. The CDR3 region has the DNA TGTGCCAGCAGCTTAGAACCGGGATCCCTCCACTTT. This codes for CASSLEPGSLHF.

This chain's CDR3 is CASSQGPIGQGNYGYTF. CDR3 sequence (DNA): TGCGCCAGCAGCCAAGGGCCTATTGGACAGGGGAACTATGGCTACACCTTC. The chain employs TRBV4-3 and TRBJ1-2; 9 bases map to TRBD1. The CDR3 is made up of 17 amino acids. The trim removed 1 base at V and 2 bases at J, leaving 8 bases unmatched. The germline CDR1 and CDR2 sequences are LGHNA and YSLEER.

The chain couples TRBV27 to TRBJ1-6; D gene uncertain. This CDR3 comprises 13 residues. Germline loops: CDR1 MNHEY, CDR2 SMNVEV (reference sequence). V gave up 5 bases and J gave up 10 bases, with 12 bases separating them. The CDR3 here is CASSPLLESPLHF. As DNA, the CDR3 is TGTGCCAGCAGTCCACTCCTCGAGTCACCCCTCCACTTT.

The chain combines TRBV7-2 with TRBJ1-5; D is undetermined. V gave up 5 bases and J gave up 7 bases, with 9 bases separating them. Germline CDR1 is SGHTA and CDR2 is FQGNSA. CDR3 size: 12 residues. The CDR3 is CASSAYFQPQHF. For the CDR3, the DNA is TGTGCCAGCAGCGCGTATTTCCAGCCCCAGCATTTT. Variable domain in full (rest from reference TRBV7-2 and TRBJ1-5): GAGVSQSPSNKVTEKGKDVELRCDPISGHTALYWYRQSLGQGLEFLIYFQGNSAPDKSGLPSDRFSAERTGGSVSTLTIQRTQQEDSAVYLCASSAYFQPQHFGDGTRLSIL.

In its sample, this clone was seen a few times. This chain links TRBV5-1 with TRBJ2-5, with 7 bases fitting TRBD1. The CDR3 spans 15 residues. The germline V gene encodes CDR1 SGHRS and CDR2 YFSETQ. V shed 0 bases and J 5 bases; nucleotides not matched to a gene: 7. CDR3 nucleotide sequence: TGCGCCAGCAGCTTGGCGACAGGGTTTGGGGAGACCCAGTACTTC. Amino acids: CASSLATGFGETQYF.

This clone has just a few counts. The chain links TRBV27 to TRBJ1-4; D is perhaps TRBD1 (5 bases). The CDR3 has 18 amino acids. Germline V gene data show CDR1 as MNHEY and CDR2 as SMNVEV (reference sequence). Trimming removed 5 bases from V and 0 bases from J, with 19 bases in between. Here the CDR3 reads CASSKSTAVTATNEKLFF. DNA of the CDR3: TGTGCCAGCAGTAAATCGACAGCTGTCACTGCAACTAATGAAAAACTGTTTTTT.

There are a few counts of this clone. The chain recombines TRBV14 with TRBJ2-5, with a possible D match to TRBD2 (6 bases). CDR1 SGHDN and CDR2 FVKESK come from the germline V gene. V shed 6 bases and J shed 2 bases, with 10 bases lying between them. The CDR3 covers 13 residues. The CDR3 loop reads CASSRDLQETQYF. The CDR3 DNA reads TGTGCCAGCAGTCGGGACTTACAAGAGACCCAGTACTTC. Combining the CDR3 with reference TRBV14 and TRBJ2-5 gives the whole variable domain EAGVTQFPSHSVIEKGQTVTLRCDPISGHDNLYWYRRVMGKEIKFLLHFVKESKQDESGMPNNRFLAERTGGTYSTLKVQPAELEDSGVYFCASSRDLQETQYFGPGTRLLVL.